This T cell receptor (beta chain) was found in a study of blood T cell repertoires in COVID-19. On the study more broadly: Acute and convalescent COVID-19 specimens originated in the United States, Italy and Spain. PBMCs, B-cell-depleted T cells, or T cells provided the cDNA or gDNA that made up the material.

The germline V gene encodes CDR1 SGHNT and CDR2 YENEEA. After removal of 5 bases from V and 6 bases from J, the junction contained 6 bases not matched to a gene. The length of the CDR3 is 13 residues. Assay used: immunoSEQ multiplex PCR; TCRdb lists only in-frame clones, some missing. This sample has fewer than 250,000 clones, with around 87% found just once. The J gene is TRBJ2-5, the V gene TRBV11-3; 7 bases are a match to TRBD2. The receptor comes from a man aged 55-75 years with acute or convalescent COVID-19. Sequenced sample: peripheral blood. The CDR3 loop is CASSGGGEKTQYF. DNA for the CDR3: TGTGCCAGCAGCGGCGGGGGAGAGAAGACCCAGTACTTC.